The 19 T cell receptor beta chains below come from one sample, sequenced in a study of regulatory T cells in long-lasting Graves disease. Indicated time point: persistent/refractory GD, antithyroid drugs over 5 years with positive TRAb. TCR sequences were obtained from RNA taken from PBMCs. CDR3-region Arm-PCR and iRepertoire HTBI primers produced the TCR beta libraries. TCRdb reprocessed the multiplex PCR reads via MiXCR and lists one record per CDR3 protein. The sample contains 500,000 to 700,000 distinct CDR3 sequences, about 32% of which appear only once. The specimen comprised peripheral blood mononuclear cells (PBMCs), sampled when the disease was refractory, from a patient treated with antithyroid drugs. These receptors were collected from a female donor with Graves disease.

At least ten counts were recorded for this clonotype. The V call is TRBV2, the J call TRBJ2-7; D gene uncertain. Trimming removed 4 bases from V and 6 bases from J, with 13 bases in between. The germline V gene has CDR1 SNHLY and CDR2 FYNNEI. This CDR3 spans 13 amino acids. This CDR3 reads CASSVVESFEQYF. CDR3 in DNA: TGTGCCAGCAGTGTCGTAGAGAGTTTCGAGCAGTACTTC.

The chain recombines TRBV11-2 with TRBJ2-7; 10 bases are a match to TRBD2. The CDR3 has 17 residues. The V gene end was trimmed by 0 bases and the J gene end by 2 bases; junction bases not matched to a gene: 7. Germline V gives CDR1 SGHAT, CDR2 FQNNGV. In nucleotides, the CDR3 is TGTGCCAGCAGCTTAGATAATCCCAGCGGGAGGGCCTACGAGCAGTACTTC. Its translation: CASSLDNPSGRAYEQYF.

The chain employs TRBV7-2 and TRBJ1-1, with D perhaps matching TRBD1 (6 bases). The V and J ends lost 2 bases and 6 bases respectively, with 19 bases between them. The length of the CDR3 is 16 residues. Germline V gene lookup returns CDR1 SGHTA and CDR2 FQGNSA. Written as DNA, the CDR3 is TGTGCCAGCAGCTTATTCTCCGGGGAAGCAGGGGCTGAAGCTTTCTTT. It is translated as CASSLFSGEAGAEAFF. The variable domain in full, with the rest retrieved from reference TRBV7-2 and TRBJ1-1, is GAGVSQSPSNKVTEKGKDVELRCDPISGHTALYWYRQSLGQGLEFLIYFQGNSAPDKSGLPSDRFSAERTGGSVSTLTIQRTQQEDSAVYLCASSLFSGEAGAEAFFGQGTRLTVV.

The chain uses TRBV29-1 and TRBJ1-1; tentatively, D is TRBD1 (5 bases). In germline, CDR1 is SQVTM, CDR2 ANQGSEA. The CDR3 contains 12 residues. V lost 4 bases and J 4 bases, leaving 10 bases between the germline ends. DNA of the CDR3: TGCAGCGTTGCTTGGGGGGGCACTGAAGCTTTCTTT. Translated, it gives CSVAWGGTEAFF.

Note on this clonotype: This sequence may be a read error, since a much larger clone differs from it by one base. The chain recombines TRBV27 with TRBJ1-1, with a weak D call TRBD1 (5 bases). The CDR3 sequence is 17 residues long. Germline CDR1 is MNHEY and CDR2 is SMNVEV (reference sequence). V shed 4 bases and J shed 4 bases, with 22 bases lying between them. The CDR3 protein is CASSYSGWAQMSTEAFF. As DNA, the CDR3 is TGTGCCAGCAGTTACTCAGGGTGGGCGCAGATGAGCACTGAAGCTTTCTTT.

The chain links TRBV2 to TRBJ2-2; 12 bases are shared with TRBD2. The germline CDR1 and CDR2 sequences are SNHLY and FYNNEI. Trimming cost V 5 bases and J 7 bases; bases outside gene matches: 5. This CDR3 region has 15 residues. The CDR3 DNA sequence: TGTGCCAGCAGTAGACTAGCGGGAGAAGACGGGGAGCTGTTTTTT. Encoded protein: CASSRLAGEDGELFF.

The rearrangement uses TRBV12-3 or TRBV12-4 and TRBJ2-1; D might be TRBD2 (6 bases). The CDR3 extends over 17 amino acids. Between the trimmed V and J ends, which lost 3 bases and 0 bases, there was a span of 15 bases. The CDR3 bases are TGTGCCAGCAGTTTCGGTCGGGGGAGTATCTCCTACAATGAGCAGTTCTTC. Translated, it gives CASSFGRGSISYNEQFF.

The V gene is TRBV20-1, the J gene TRBJ1-5; weak D call: TRBD1 (5 bases). The V end lost 0 bases, the J end lost 4 bases, and 13 bases lay between the germline ends. This CDR3 is 15 amino acids long. CDR1 is DFQATT, CDR2 SNEGSKA, per germline (reference sequence). This CDR3 reads CSAREKGPGNQPQHF. For the CDR3, the DNA is TGCAGTGCTAGAGAGAAGGGGCCGGGGAATCAGCCCCAGCATTTT.

The V call is TRBV7-3, the J call TRBJ1-2; D may be TRBD1 (6 bases). The germline CDR1 and CDR2 sequences are SGHTA and FQGTGA. The CDR3 contains 15 residues. V was clipped by 8 bases and J by 6 bases, with 22 bases between them. The CDR3 is CASARQGKGLHGYTF. The CDR3 nucleotides are TGTGCCAGCGCTCGTCAGGGGAAGGGGTTACATGGCTACACCTTC.

The gene calls are TRBV30 and TRBJ1-5; a weak D match, TRBD1 (6 bases). From germline, CDR1 is GTSNPN and CDR2 SVGIG (reference sequence). Trimming removed 7 bases from V and 1 base from J, with 14 bases in between. This CDR3 is 14 amino acids long. The CDR3 reads CAFSRDISNQPQHF. The DNA of the CDR3 is TGTGCCTTCTCCCGGGACATCAGCAATCAGCCCCAGCATTTT.

The chain is built from TRBV12-3 or TRBV12-4 and TRBJ1-1, with 8 bases lining up with TRBD1. V dropped 3 bases and J dropped 0; count of bases not matched to a gene: 6. The CDR3 runs to 16 residues. CDR3 loop: CASSFGQGLMNTEAFF. DNA for the CDR3: TGTGCCAGCAGTTTCGGACAGGGTCTCATGAACACTGAAGCTTTCTTT.

This clonotype occurred many times. The genes are TRBV12-3 or TRBV12-4 and TRBJ2-7; TRBD2 is a possible D gene (6 bases). This CDR3 is 14 amino acids long. Trimming left V 3 bases short and J 2 bases short, with 11 bases between. CDR3 loop: CASSFEEGPYEQYF. The CDR3 nucleotides read TGTGCCAGCAGTTTTGAGGAGGGCCCCTACGAGCAGTACTTC.

CDR3 DNA sequence: TGTGCCAGTAAATGGAGGGAGAATAGCAATCAGCCCCAGCATTTT. The encoded protein is CASKWRENSNQPQHF. The rearrangement links TRBV2 to TRBJ1-5; D uncertain. Germline V gene data show CDR1 as SNHLY and CDR2 as FYNNEI. V was trimmed by 9 bases and J by 0 bases, leaving 15 bases between them. The CDR3 is 15 amino acids.

Ten or more counts support this clonotype. The V call is TRBV6-1, the J call TRBJ2-5; the match to TRBD2 covers 11 bases. The junction had 6 bases not matched to a gene; V was cut back by 5 bases and J by 1 base. The V gene's germline CDR1 is MNHNS and CDR2 SASEGT. The CDR3 totals 16 residues. CDR3: CASSLRTSGRQETQYF. DNA for the CDR3: TGTGCCAGCAGTCTTCGGACTAGCGGGCGCCAAGAGACCCAGTACTTC.

A few counts support this clonotype. The chain links TRBV30 to TRBJ1-1; TRBD1 is a possible D gene (6 bases). From germline, CDR1 is GTSNPN and CDR2 SVGIG (reference sequence). V was shortened by 3 bases and J by 4 bases, with 18 bases between the two germline ends. CDR3 length equals 15 residues. The CDR3 nucleotides read TGTGCCTGGAGGCCCCCCGGGAGGGGGGGCACTGAAGCTTTCTTT. As protein: CAWRPPGRGGTEAFF.

V and J are TRBV11-1 and TRBJ1-1; 9 bases are a match to TRBD1. Germline assignment: CDR1 SGHAT and CDR2 FQDESV (reference sequence). V shed 3 bases, J shed 4 bases, and the junction held 3 bases outside the gene matches. This CDR3 has 14 residues. CDR3 bases: TGTGCCAGCAGCTTCGGGACAGGGATCACTGAAGCTTTCTTT. It translates to CASSFGTGITEAFF.

There are a few counts of this clonotype. The rearrangement joins TRBV11-2 to TRBJ2-7; the D gene is possibly TRBD2 (5 bases). This CDR3 is built from 15 residues. V was pared by 0 bases and J by 0 bases, with 9 bases between. Germline V CDR1 and CDR2: SGHAT, FQNNGV. CDR3 DNA sequence: TGTGCCAGCAGCTTAGATCTGGGAGACTCCTACGAGCAGTACTTC. Translating gives CASSLDLGDSYEQYF.

V gene TRBV11-1 combines with J gene TRBJ2-4, with 7 bases lining up with TRBD1. The V segment lost 6 bases and the J segment 3 bases; nucleotides outside the gene matches: 8. CDR3 length: 15 amino acids. CDR1 and CDR2 (germline): SGHAT, FQDESV (reference sequence). The CDR3 spells CASRFSRDSKNIQYF. The CDR3, as DNA: TGTGCCAGCAGATTCTCCCGGGACAGCAAAAACATTCAGTACTTC.

Points on this clonotype: With a much larger clone just one base away, this may be a read error. The chain carries TRBV12-3 or TRBV12-4 and TRBJ1-6; D is undetermined. The CDR3 is made up of 13 amino acids. The ends were cut back, 11 bases at V and 7 bases at J, with 15 bases in the middle. CDR3 coding DNA: TGTGCCGGCAAGGGCATTCAAAATTCACCCCTCCACTTT. It encodes CAGKGIQNSPLHF.